This T cell receptor (beta chain) originates from a study of blood T cell repertoires in COVID-19. Assay used: immunoSEQ multiplex PCR; TCRdb lists only in-frame clones, some missing. The sample lists about 180,000 clones; 70% to 90% were seen once. CDR3 length: 14 residues. V lost 4 bases, J lost 6 bases, and 9 bases stayed unmatched. CDR1 SGHRS and CDR2 YFSETQ come from the germline V gene. The chain employs TRBV5-1 and TRBJ1-2; 7 nucleotides match TRBD1. What was sequenced was peripheral blood. This TCR came from a young woman with acute or convalescent COVID-19. The DNA of the CDR3 is TGCGCCAGCAGCCTACAGGGGTATGAGGATGGCTACACCTTC. Its protein product is CASSLQGYEDGYTF.